The clone carrying this T cell receptor (beta chain) was recorded a few times. What it binds is unknown. The record originates from a study of T cells in Graves' hyperthyroidism and ophthalmopathy. The CDR3 spans 16 residues. V lost 4 bases and J 2 bases, leaving 16 bases between the germline ends. Germline CDR1 SGHNT, CDR2 YYREEE (reference sequence). Authors of the study amplified TCR beta CDR3 regions from RNA transcripts. HTBI primers drove first-round RT-PCR of the TCR CDR3. TCRdb re-called the multiplex PCR reads with MiXCR, one entry per CDR3 protein. The sample includes about 210,000 distinct CDR3 sequences, 17% of them seen just once. Points from the study as a whole: Ophthalmopathy was model-predicted a median about 6 months pre-onset.

Exclusions: uncontrolled infection, other autoimmune disease, pregnancy, lactation. This sample holds PBMCs from less than 11 ml fresh peripheral blood. Sample: blood. The chain links TRBV5-4 to TRBJ2-1; D possibly corresponds to TRBD2 (5 bases). The clonotype originates from a man aged 50-59 years with Graves' hyperthyroidism. For the CDR3, the DNA is TGTGCCAGCAGCGCGGGCCGCTATACTACCTACAATGAGCAGTTCTTC. Its protein is CASSAGRYTTYNEQFF.